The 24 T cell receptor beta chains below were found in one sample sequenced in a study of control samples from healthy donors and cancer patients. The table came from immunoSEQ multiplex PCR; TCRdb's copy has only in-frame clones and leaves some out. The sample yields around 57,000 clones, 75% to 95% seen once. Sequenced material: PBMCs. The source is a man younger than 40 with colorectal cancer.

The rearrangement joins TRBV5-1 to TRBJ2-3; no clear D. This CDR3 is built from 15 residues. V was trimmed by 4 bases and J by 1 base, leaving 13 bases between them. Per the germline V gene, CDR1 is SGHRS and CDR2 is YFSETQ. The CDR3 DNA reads TGCGCCAGCAGCCCGCCTACTTCAGGCACAGATACGCAGTATTTT. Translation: CASSPPTSGTDTQYF. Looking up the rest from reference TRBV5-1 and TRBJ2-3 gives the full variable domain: KAGVTQTPRYLIKTRGQQVTLSCSPISGHRSVSWYQQTPGQGLQFLFEYFSETQRNKGNFPGRFSGRQFSNSRSEMNVSTLELGDSALYLCASSPPTSGTDTQYFGPGTRLTVL.

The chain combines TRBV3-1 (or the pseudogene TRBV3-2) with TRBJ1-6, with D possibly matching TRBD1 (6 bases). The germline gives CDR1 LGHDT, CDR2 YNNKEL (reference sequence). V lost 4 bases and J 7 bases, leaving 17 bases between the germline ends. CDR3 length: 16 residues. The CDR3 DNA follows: TGTGCCAGCAGCCGAAAAGGTACAGGGATGAATTCACCCCTCCACTTT. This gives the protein CASSRKGTGMNSPLHF.

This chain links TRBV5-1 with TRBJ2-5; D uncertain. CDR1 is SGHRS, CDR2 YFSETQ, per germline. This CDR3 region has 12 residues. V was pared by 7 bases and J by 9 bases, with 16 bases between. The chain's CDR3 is CASSEPTAAQYF. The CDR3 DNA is TGCGCCAGCTCTGAGCCGACCGCGGCCCAGTACTTC.

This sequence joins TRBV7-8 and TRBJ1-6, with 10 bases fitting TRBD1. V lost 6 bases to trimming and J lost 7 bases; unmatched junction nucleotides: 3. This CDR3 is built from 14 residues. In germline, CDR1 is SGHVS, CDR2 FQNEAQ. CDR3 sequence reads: CASSPGQGNSPLHF. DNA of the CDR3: TGTGCCAGCAGTCCGGGACAGGGGAATTCACCCCTCCACTTT.

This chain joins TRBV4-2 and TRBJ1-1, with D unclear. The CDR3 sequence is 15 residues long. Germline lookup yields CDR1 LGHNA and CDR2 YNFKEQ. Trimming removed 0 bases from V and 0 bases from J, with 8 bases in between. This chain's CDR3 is CASSQEGELNTEAFF. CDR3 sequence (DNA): TGTGCCAGCAGCCAAGAAGGAGAACTGAACACTGAAGCTTTCTTT.

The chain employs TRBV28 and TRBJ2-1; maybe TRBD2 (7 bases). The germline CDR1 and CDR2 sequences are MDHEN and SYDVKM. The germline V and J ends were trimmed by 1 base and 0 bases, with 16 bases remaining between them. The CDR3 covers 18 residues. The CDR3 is CASSLLGRGALSYNEQFF. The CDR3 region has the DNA TGTGCCAGCAGTTTATTGGGACGGGGGGCCCTCTCCTACAATGAGCAGTTCTTC.

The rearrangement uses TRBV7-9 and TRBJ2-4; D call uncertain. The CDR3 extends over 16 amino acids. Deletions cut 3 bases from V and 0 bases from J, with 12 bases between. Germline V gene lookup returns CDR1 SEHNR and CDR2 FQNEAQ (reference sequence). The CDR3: CASSFQELLAKNIQYF. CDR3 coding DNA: TGTGCCAGCAGCTTTCAGGAACTGCTAGCCAAAAACATTCAGTACTTC.

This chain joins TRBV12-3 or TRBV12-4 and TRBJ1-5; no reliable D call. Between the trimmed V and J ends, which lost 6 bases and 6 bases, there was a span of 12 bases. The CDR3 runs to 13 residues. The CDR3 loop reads CASSFSSSQPQHF. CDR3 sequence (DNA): TGTGCCAGCAGCTTCTCTTCTAGTCAGCCCCAGCATTTT.

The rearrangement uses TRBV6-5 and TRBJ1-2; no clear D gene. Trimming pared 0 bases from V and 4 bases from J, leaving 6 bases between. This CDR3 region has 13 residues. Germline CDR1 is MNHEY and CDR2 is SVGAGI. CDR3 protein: CASSYSSSYGYTF. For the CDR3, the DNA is TGTGCCAGCAGTTACTCATCCAGCTATGGCTACACCTTC.

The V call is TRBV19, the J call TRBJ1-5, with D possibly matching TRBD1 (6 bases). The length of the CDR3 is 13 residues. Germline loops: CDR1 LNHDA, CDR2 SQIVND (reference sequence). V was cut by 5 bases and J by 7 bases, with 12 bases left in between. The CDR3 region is CASSDTGRQPQHF. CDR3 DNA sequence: TGTGCCAGTAGTGATACAGGGAGGCAGCCCCAGCATTTT.

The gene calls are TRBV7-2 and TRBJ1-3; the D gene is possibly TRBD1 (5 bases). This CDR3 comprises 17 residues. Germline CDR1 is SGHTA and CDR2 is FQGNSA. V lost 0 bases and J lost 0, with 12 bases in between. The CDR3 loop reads CASSLALGPNSGNTIYF. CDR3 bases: TGTGCCAGCAGCTTAGCGCTGGGACCAAACTCTGGAAACACCATATATTTT. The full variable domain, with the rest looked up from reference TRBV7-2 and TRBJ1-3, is GAGVSQSPSNKVTEKGKDVELRCDPISGHTALYWYRQSLGQGLEFLIYFQGNSAPDKSGLPSDRFSAERTGGSVSTLTIQRTQQEDSAVYLCASSLALGPNSGNTIYFGEGSWLTVV.

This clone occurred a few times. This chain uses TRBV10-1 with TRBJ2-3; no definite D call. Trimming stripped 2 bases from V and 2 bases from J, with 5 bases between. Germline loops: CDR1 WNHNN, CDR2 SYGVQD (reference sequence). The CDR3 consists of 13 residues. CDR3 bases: TGCGCCAGCAGTGAGCCGAACACAGATACGCAGTATTTT. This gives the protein CASSEPNTDTQYF.

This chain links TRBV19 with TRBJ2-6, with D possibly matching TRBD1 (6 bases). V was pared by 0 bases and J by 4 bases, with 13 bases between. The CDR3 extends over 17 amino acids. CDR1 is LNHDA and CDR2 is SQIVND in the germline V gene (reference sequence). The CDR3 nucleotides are TGTGCCAGTAGTATAGACAGGGGACCGGGAGGGGCCAACGTCCTGACTTTC. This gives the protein CASSIDRGPGGANVLTF.

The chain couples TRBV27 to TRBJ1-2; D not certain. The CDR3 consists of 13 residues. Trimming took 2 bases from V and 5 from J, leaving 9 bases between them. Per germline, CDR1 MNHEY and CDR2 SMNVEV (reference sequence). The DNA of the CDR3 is TGTGCCAGCAGTTTAAGTCAGGAGTATGGCTACACCTTC. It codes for CASSLSQEYGYTF.

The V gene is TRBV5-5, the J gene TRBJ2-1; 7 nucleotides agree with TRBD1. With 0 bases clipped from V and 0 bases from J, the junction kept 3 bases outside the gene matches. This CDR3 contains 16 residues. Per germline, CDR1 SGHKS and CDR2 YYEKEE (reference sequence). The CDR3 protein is CASSLEGAVSYNEQFF. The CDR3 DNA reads TGTGCCAGCAGCTTGGAGGGGGCAGTCTCCTACAATGAGCAGTTCTTC.

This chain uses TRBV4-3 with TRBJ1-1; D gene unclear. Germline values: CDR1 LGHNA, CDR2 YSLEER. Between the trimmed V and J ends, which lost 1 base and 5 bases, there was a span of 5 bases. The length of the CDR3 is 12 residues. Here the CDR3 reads CASSQGSTEAFF. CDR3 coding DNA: TGCGCCAGCAGCCAAGGATCTACTGAAGCTTTCTTT.

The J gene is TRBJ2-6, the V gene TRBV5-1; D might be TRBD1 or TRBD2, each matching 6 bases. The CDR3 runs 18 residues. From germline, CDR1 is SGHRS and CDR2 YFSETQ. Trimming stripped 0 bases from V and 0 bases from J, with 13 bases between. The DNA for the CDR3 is TGCGCCAGCAGCTTGGGCGGGACACTTAGCTCTGGGGCCAACGTCCTGACTTTC. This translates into CASSLGGTLSSGANVLTF. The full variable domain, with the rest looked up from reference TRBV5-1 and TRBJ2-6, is KAGVTQTPRYLIKTRGQQVTLSCSPISGHRSVSWYQQTPGQGLQFLFEYFSETQRNKGNFPGRFSGRQFSNSRSEMNVSTLELGDSALYLCASSLGGTLSSGANVLTFGAGSRLTVL.

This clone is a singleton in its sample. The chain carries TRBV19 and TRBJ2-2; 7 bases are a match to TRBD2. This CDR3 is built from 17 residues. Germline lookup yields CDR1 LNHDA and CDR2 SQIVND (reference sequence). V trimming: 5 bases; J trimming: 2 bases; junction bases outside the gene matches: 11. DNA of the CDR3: TGTGCCAGTAGTTTTTCCGGGAGGACGGTAAACACCGGGGAGCTGTTTTTT. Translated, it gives CASSFSGRTVNTGELFF.

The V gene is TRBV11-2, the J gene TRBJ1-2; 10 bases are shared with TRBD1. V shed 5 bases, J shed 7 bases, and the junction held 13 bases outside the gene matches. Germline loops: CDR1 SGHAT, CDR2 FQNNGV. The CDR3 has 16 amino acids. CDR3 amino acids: CASSPIRDRGVGGYTF. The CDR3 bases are TGTGCCAGCAGCCCAATCCGGGACAGGGGAGTGGGTGGCTACACCTTC.

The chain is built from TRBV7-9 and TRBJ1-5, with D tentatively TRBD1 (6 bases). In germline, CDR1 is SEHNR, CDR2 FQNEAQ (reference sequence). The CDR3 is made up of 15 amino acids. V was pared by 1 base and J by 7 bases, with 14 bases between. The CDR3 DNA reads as TGTGCCAGCAGCTTAGAAGGGGGTCGAGGGCAGCCCCAGCATTTT. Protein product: CASSLEGGRGQPQHF.

CDR3 sequence: CASSMSVNTEAFF. The CDR3 DNA sequence: TGTGCCAGTAGTATGTCTGTGAACACTGAAGCTTTCTTT. The chain links TRBV19 to TRBJ1-1; D is ambiguous. From germline, CDR1 is LNHDA and CDR2 SQIVND (reference sequence). CDR3 length equals 13 residues. Between the trimmed V and J ends, which lost 3 bases and 0 bases, there was a span of 5 bases.

CDR3 sequence reads: CASSFNPPDDSGNTIYF. In nucleotides, the CDR3 is TGTGCCAGCAGCTTTAACCCGCCGGACGACTCTGGAAACACCATATATTTT. This chain uses TRBV5-6 with TRBJ1-3; D unclear. CDR3 length: 17 residues. Looked up from germline, CDR1 is SGHDT and CDR2 is YYEEEE. Trimming shortened V by 2 bases and J by 0 bases, and 15 bases separated the two germline ends.

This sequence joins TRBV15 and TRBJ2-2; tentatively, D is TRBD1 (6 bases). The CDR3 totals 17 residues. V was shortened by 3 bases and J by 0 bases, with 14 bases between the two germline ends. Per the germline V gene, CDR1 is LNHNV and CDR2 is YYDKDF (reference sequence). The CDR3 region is CATSRGAIGTNTGELFF. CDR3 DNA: TGTGCCACCAGCAGGGGGGCCATCGGCACGAACACCGGGGAGCTGTTTTTT.

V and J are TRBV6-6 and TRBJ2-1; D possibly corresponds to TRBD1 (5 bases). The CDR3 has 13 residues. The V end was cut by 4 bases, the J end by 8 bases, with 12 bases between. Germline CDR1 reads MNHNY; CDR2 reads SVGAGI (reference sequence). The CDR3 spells CASSSGGADEQFF. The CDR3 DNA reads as TGTGCCAGCAGTTCAGGTGGGGCGGATGAGCAGTTCTTC.